The 23 T cell receptor beta chains in this list originate from one sample, sequenced in a study of OX40 agonist ivuxolimab in advanced cancers. TCRdb keeps only in-frame clones here, not all; method: immunoSEQ multiplex PCR. The sample holds under 80,000 clones, approximately 89% seen once. The sequences come from CD4+ or CD8+ T cells sorted from blood, collected in a trial of the OX40 agonist ivuxolimab. The receptor source for this set is an adult with an advanced solid tumor such as melanoma, head and neck, liver or kidney cancer.

The gene calls are TRBV9 and TRBJ2-7, with 7 bases fitting TRBD1. Per germline, CDR1 SGDLS and CDR2 YYNGEE. The junction had 10 bases not matched to a gene; V was cut back by 4 bases and J by 6 bases. The CDR3 is 14 amino acids. In DNA, the CDR3 is TGTGCCAGCAGCTATAGACAGGGTGGGCGCGAGCAGTACTTC. The encoded protein is CASSYRQGGREQYF.

The rearrangement links TRBV28 to TRBJ2-3; D is ambiguous. V dropped 7 bases and J dropped 8 bases, with 13 bases sitting between them. This CDR3 spans 12 amino acids. Germline V CDR1 and CDR2: MDHEN, SYDVKM. In DNA, the CDR3 is TGTGCCAGCATAAGGGCCCCGGGTACGCAGTATTTT. It is translated as CASIRAPGTQYF.

This clone turned up a few times. This chain connects TRBV30 to TRBJ1-1; possible D gene TRBD1, 5 bases. V was shortened by 0 bases and J by 3 bases, with 17 bases between the two germline ends. Germline assignment: CDR1 GTSNPN and CDR2 SVGIG (reference sequence). CDR3 length: 16 residues. In DNA, the CDR3 is TGTGCCTGGAGTGTCACTGTCGGACAAGGGGACACTGAAGCTTTCTTT. It yields the protein CAWSVTVGQGDTEAFF.

The V and J genes are TRBV5-3 and TRBJ2-3, with 15 bases fitting TRBD2. TRBV5-3 is given ORF status, its function remaining uncertain. Trimming cost V 3 bases and J 2 bases; bases outside gene matches: 16. The CDR3 covers 21 residues. The CDR3 spells CARSCFSGTSGRRGITDTQYF. CDR3 sequence (DNA): TGTGCCAGAAGCTGCTTTTCCGGGACTAGCGGGAGGAGGGGGATCACAGATACGCAGTATTTT.

This rearrangement joins TRBV10-1 to TRBJ2-1; D not resolved. Germline CDR1 reads WNHNN; CDR2 reads SYGVQD (reference sequence). The V and J ends lost 4 bases and 3 bases respectively, with 7 bases between them. This CDR3 is 13 amino acids long. The DNA of the CDR3 is TGCGCCAGCAGTGTAGAGAGCTACAATGAGCAGTTCTTC. It specifies CASSVESYNEQFF.

This clone showed up just a few times. V is TRBV30 and J is TRBJ2-3; 10 bases agree with TRBD2. The CDR3 is 17 residues long. CDR1 GTSNPN and CDR2 SVGIG come from the germline V gene (reference sequence). V was pared by 0 bases and J by 4 bases, with 10 bases of the junction left unmatched. As DNA, the CDR3 is TGTGCCTGGAGTGTACTAGCTAGCGGGAGACACGCAGATACGCAGTATTTT. Its translation is CAWSVLASGRHADTQYF.

V and J are TRBV27 and TRBJ1-5; possibly TRBD1 for D (6 bases). The germline CDR1 and CDR2 sequences are MNHEY and SMNVEV (reference sequence). Trimming shortened V by 0 bases and J by 6 bases, and 18 bases separated the two germline ends. The CDR3 sequence is 17 residues long. CDR3 residues: CASSLSSMGARGQPQHF. In DNA form, the CDR3 reads TGTGCCAGCAGTTTATCGTCAATGGGGGCGCGAGGTCAGCCCCAGCATTTT.

The chain carries TRBV15 and TRBJ1-2, with D tentatively TRBD1 (6 bases). This CDR3 comprises 16 residues. Germline loops: CDR1 LNHNV, CDR2 YYDKDF (reference sequence). Deletions cut 0 bases from V and 7 bases from J, with 18 bases between. CDR3: CATSRDLIQGKSGYTF. In DNA form, the CDR3 reads TGTGCCACCAGCAGAGATCTTATTCAGGGGAAAAGTGGCTACACCTTC.

This rearrangement joins TRBV5-1 to TRBJ1-6; possible D gene TRBD1, 5 bases. The CDR3 sequence is 14 residues long. Germline values: CDR1 SGHRS, CDR2 YFSETQ. V lost 6 bases and J 9 bases, leaving 16 bases between the germline ends. This chain's CDR3 is CASTRRDGGSPLHF. The CDR3 DNA reads TGCGCCAGCACCAGACGGGACGGGGGTTCACCCCTCCACTTT. The variable domain in full, with the rest retrieved from reference TRBV5-1 and TRBJ1-6, is KAGVTQTPRYLIKTRGQQVTLSCSPISGHRSVSWYQQTPGQGLQFLFEYFSETQRNKGNFPGRFSGRQFSNSRSEMNVSTLELGDSALYLCASTRRDGGSPLHFGNGTRLTVT.

This chain joins TRBV5-1 and TRBJ2-5; TRBD2 matches 9 bases. The J segment lost 5 bases and the V segment lost 2 bases, leaving 7 bases of the junction unmatched. In germline, CDR1 is SGHRS, CDR2 YFSETQ. The CDR3 loop spans 15 amino acids. The CDR3 DNA reads as TGCGCCAGCAGCTTCGGTAGCGGGAGACTGGAGACCCAGTACTTC. Translated: CASSFGSGRLETQYF.

The genes are TRBV7-8 and TRBJ1-5; TRBD1 is a possible D gene (5 bases). Germline CDR1 SGHVS, CDR2 FQNEAQ. The CDR3 is 20 amino acids. V was pared by 5 bases and J by 1 base, with 27 bases between. The CDR3 reads CASSPFPGQPTTGSNQPQHF. For the CDR3, the DNA is TGTGCCAGCAGCCCGTTTCCGGGGCAGCCCACCACGGGGAGCAATCAGCCCCAGCATTTT.

This chain links TRBV2 with TRBJ1-1; no clear D. CDR3 length equals 13 residues. Per the germline V gene, CDR1 is SNHLY and CDR2 is FYNNEI. V dropped 3 bases and J dropped 6 bases, with 11 bases sitting between them. The CDR3 sequence is CASSEIRLSEAFF. The DNA of the CDR3 is TGTGCCAGCAGTGAGATCAGGCTATCTGAAGCTTTCTTT.

The V call is TRBV30, the J call TRBJ1-1; the D is unclear. The CDR3 is 14 amino acids. V lost 2 bases, J lost 0 bases, and 10 bases lay in between. Germline CDR1 is GTSNPN and CDR2 is SVGIG (reference sequence). CDR3 amino acids: CAWSSDMLNTEAFF. CDR3 DNA sequence: TGTGCCTGGAGTTCCGACATGCTGAACACTGAAGCTTTCTTT.

The rearrangement links TRBV2 to TRBJ1-5; tentative D call: TRBD1 (5 bases). Germline-derived CDR1 and CDR2 are SNHLY and FYNNEI. V shed 3 bases and J shed 0 bases, with 6 bases lying between them. CDR3 length equals 14 residues. This CDR3 is CASSDRDSNQPQHF. The CDR3 DNA is TGTGCCAGCAGTGACAGGGATAGCAATCAGCCCCAGCATTTT.

The chain is built from TRBV5-1 and TRBJ1-1; TRBD1 aligns across 10 bases. The length of the CDR3 is 16 residues. V dropped 5 bases and J dropped 5; count of bases not matched to a gene: 12. Looked up from germline, CDR1 is SGHRS and CDR2 is YFSETQ. The CDR3 loop reads CASSRGDRGDRTEAFF. Here the CDR3 DNA reads TGCGCCAGCAGTCGGGGGGACAGGGGAGATCGGACTGAAGCTTTCTTT.

This chain uses TRBV30 with TRBJ2-6; D uncertain. The CDR3 runs to 15 residues. Germline-derived CDR1 and CDR2 are GTSNPN and SVGIG (reference sequence). Deletions cut 2 bases from V and 1 base from J, with 9 bases between. As DNA, the CDR3 is TGTGCCTGGAGTCTCCGGGCATCTGGGGCCAACGTCCTGACTTTC. Protein product: CAWSLRASGANVLTF.

The V and J genes are TRBV2 and TRBJ2-1; D is uncertain. This CDR3 contains 14 residues. The V end was cut by 1 base, the J end by 0 bases, with 4 bases between. Germline V gene data show CDR1 as SNHLY and CDR2 as FYNNEI. The CDR3 DNA is TGTGCCAGCAGTGAAGGGAGCTCCTACAATGAGCAGTTCTTC. Amino acid sequence: CASSEGSSYNEQFF.

The chain recombines TRBV4-2 with TRBJ2-7; D not resolved. The germline V gene encodes CDR1 LGHNA and CDR2 YNFKEQ. V shed 4 bases and J shed 0 bases, with 10 bases lying between them. The CDR3 is made up of 14 amino acids. CDR3 in amino acids: CASSPPLSSYEQYF. The CDR3, as DNA: TGTGCCAGCAGCCCTCCTTTAAGCTCCTACGAGCAGTACTTC.

CDR3 in DNA: TGTGCCAGTAGTATCCGCCTCATTCCAAGGGGTAACACCGGGGAGCTGTTTTTT. It codes for CASSIRLIPRGNTGELFF. The V gene is TRBV19, the J gene TRBJ2-2, with D tentatively TRBD1 (5 bases). The CDR3 sequence is 18 residues long. From germline, CDR1 is LNHDA and CDR2 SQIVND (reference sequence). V dropped 3 bases and J dropped 2 bases, with 19 bases sitting between them.

In its sample, this clone was seen once. The V and J genes are TRBV7-2 and TRBJ1-2; D call uncertain. The CDR3 loop spans 14 amino acids. The V end lost 5 bases, the J end lost 6 bases, and 16 bases lay between the germline ends. CDR1 is SGHTA and CDR2 is FQGNSA in the germline V gene. CDR3 nucleotides: TGTGCCAGCAGCAGGCAAGCCTCCAGTCATGGCTACACCTTC. Encoded protein: CASSRQASSHGYTF.

The J gene is TRBJ1-4, the V gene TRBV6-5; the D is unclear. Per germline, CDR1 MNHEY and CDR2 SVGAGI. The CDR3 extends over 12 amino acids. V lost 0 bases, J lost 8 bases, and 4 bases lay in between. CDR3 residues: CASSYSGEKLFF. DNA of the CDR3: TGTGCCAGCAGTTACTCGGGAGAAAAACTGTTTTTT.

V is TRBV7-2 and J is TRBJ2-7; D possibly corresponds to TRBD1 (5 bases). V was pared by 2 bases and J by 2 bases, with 10 bases between. The CDR3 consists of 14 residues. Germline V CDR1 and CDR2: SGHTA, FQGNSA. CDR3 in amino acids: CASSLSGMTYEQYF. DNA for the CDR3: TGTGCCAGCAGCTTATCAGGGATGACCTACGAGCAGTACTTC.

This clone was observed a handful of times. The chain joins TRBV30 to TRBJ1-3, with D unclear. This CDR3 region has 11 residues. The germline V gene has CDR1 GTSNPN and CDR2 SVGIG (reference sequence). Trimming removed 3 bases at V and 4 bases at J, with 4 bases between. CDR3 residues: CAWRQGNTIYF. The CDR3 bases are TGTGCCTGGAGACAAGGAAACACCATATATTTT.